The clone carrying this T cell receptor (beta chain) was picked up a small number of times. Its antigen is still unknown. TCRdb reprocessed the 5' RACE reads via MiXCR and lists one record per CDR3 protein. The table lists around 450,000 distinct CDR3 sequences, 20% to 30% of them singletons. The record originates from a study of T-cell memory formation after mild COVID-19. General study results and limits: The main location of contracting CD4+ clones was CM and EM, and that of contracting CD8+ clones was EMRA. Cross-reactive memory appears to have joined, as suggested by some responding clones showing up in pre-infection memory.

V was shortened by 10 bases and J by 7 bases, with 9 bases between the two germline ends. Germline V gives CDR1 SGHAT, CDR2 FQNNGV. The CDR3 contains 10 residues. The sequence was collected from an adult woman who had mild COVID-19 (a few samples of this study predate the infection). Cell type and time point are not known. The chain uses TRBV11-2 and TRBJ2-3; D call uncertain. What was sequenced was PBMCs or a T cell subset sorted from them (not recorded which). The CDR3 DNA sequence: TGTGCCACGATGGGGAATACGCAGTATTTT. Protein product: CATMGNTQYF.